This T cell receptor (beta chain) appears in the sequencing data of a study of spatial heterogeneity in lung cancer. CDR3 length equals 15 residues. The germline gives CDR1 SGHNT, CDR2 YYREEE (reference sequence). V dropped 4 bases and J dropped 2 bases, with 14 bases sitting between them. TCRdb called the 5' RACE reads again in MiXCR, with one record for every CDR3 protein. The data contain 35,000 to 55,000 distinct CDR3 sequences, 12% of them seen just once; the ten biggest clones take up about 30%. This clonotype appeared many times. Time point denoted: blood at routine non-recurrence follow-up after resection.

This receptor was identified in a male donor with early-stage non-small cell lung cancer. This sample comprised PBMCs, obtained at follow-up. V and J are TRBV5-4 and TRBJ2-3; unclear D gene. The CDR3 DNA sequence: TGTGCCAGCAGCGTGGCGCCGGGCCACACAGATACGCAGTATTTT. The encoded protein is CASSVAPGHTDTQYF.